The clone carrying this T cell receptor beta chain was recorded once. The data stem from a study of blood T cell repertoires in COVID-19. Germline trimming cut 6 bases from V and 2 bases from J; bases unmatched to any gene: 4. This CDR3 comprises 14 residues. Germline V gives CDR1 MRHNA, CDR2 SNTAGT. Produced via immunoSEQ multiplex PCR; TCRdb's table is partial and in-frame only. This sample has about 80,000 clones, with 65% to 85% found just once. This clonotype was sampled from an older man with active or convalescent COVID-19. The specimen sequenced was peripheral blood. The chain is built from TRBV6-4 and TRBJ2-1, with 7 nucleotides matching TRBD2. CDR3: CASSGLGAYNEQFF. CDR3 DNA: TGTGCCAGCAGCGGACTAGGAGCCTACAATGAGCAGTTCTTC.